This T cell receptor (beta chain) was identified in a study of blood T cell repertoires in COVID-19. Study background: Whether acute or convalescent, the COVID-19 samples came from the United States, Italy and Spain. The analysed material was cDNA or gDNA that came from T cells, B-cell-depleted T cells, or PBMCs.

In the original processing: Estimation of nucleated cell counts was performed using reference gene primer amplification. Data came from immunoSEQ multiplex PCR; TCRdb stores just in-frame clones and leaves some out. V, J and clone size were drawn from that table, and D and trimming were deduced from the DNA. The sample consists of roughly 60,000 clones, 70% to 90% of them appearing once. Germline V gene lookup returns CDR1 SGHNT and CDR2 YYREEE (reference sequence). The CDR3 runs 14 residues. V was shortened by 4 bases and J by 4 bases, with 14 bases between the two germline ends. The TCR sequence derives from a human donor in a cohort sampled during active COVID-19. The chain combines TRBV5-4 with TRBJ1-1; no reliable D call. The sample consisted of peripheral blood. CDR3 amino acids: CASSAREGLTEAFF. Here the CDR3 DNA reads TGTGCCAGCAGCGCCCGAGAGGGTCTCACTGAAGCTTTCTTT. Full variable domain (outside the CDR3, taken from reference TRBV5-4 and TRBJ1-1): ETGVTQSPTHLIKTRGQQVTLRCSSQSGHNTVSWYQQALGQGPQFIFQYYREEENGRGNFPPRFSGLQFPNYSSELNVNALELDDSALYLCASSAREGLTEAFFGQGTRLTVV.